This T cell receptor (beta chain) appears in the sequencing data of a study of blood T cell repertoires in COVID-19. About the research overall: The cDNA or gDNA used as material had been derived from T cells, B-cell-depleted T cells, or PBMCs.

The data were produced by immunoSEQ multiplex PCR, yet TCRdb's version contains in-frame clones alone and is incomplete. The sample shows some 200,000 clones, about 82% of them seen only once. V lost 1 base, J lost 2 bases, and 5 bases lay in between. The CDR3 totals 13 residues. From germline, CDR1 is LGHDT and CDR2 YNNKEL (reference sequence). Sequenced material: peripheral blood. This TCR derives from a woman between 65 and 79 years old with COVID-19, enrolled during active disease. The rearrangement links TRBV3-1 (or the pseudogene TRBV3-2) to TRBJ1-2, with D hard to call. The CDR3 DNA is TGTGCCAGCAGCCAAGCCGGGAACTATGGCTACACCTTC. Its translation: CASSQAGNYGYTF.